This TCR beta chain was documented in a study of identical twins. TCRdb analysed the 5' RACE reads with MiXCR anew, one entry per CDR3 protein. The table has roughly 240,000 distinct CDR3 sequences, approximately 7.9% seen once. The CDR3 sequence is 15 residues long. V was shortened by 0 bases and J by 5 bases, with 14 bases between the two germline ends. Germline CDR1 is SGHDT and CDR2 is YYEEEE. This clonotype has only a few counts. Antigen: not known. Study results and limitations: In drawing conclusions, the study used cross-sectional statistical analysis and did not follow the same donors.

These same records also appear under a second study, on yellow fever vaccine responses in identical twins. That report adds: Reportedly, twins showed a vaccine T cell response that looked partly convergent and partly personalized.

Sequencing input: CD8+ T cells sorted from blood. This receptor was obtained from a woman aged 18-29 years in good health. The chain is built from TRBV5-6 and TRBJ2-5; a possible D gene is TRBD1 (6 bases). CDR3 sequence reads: CASSLESSQGETQYF. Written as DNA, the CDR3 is TGTGCCAGCAGCTTGGAAAGTTCCCAGGGGGAGACCCAGTACTTC.